Presented here are 28 T cell receptor beta chains from one specimen sequenced in a study of shared clonotypes between healthy human individuals (dated by TCRdb to 2018 to 2020). Receptor libraries were prepared by the immunoSEQ multiplex PCR assay. Entries here come from immuneACCESS through TCRdb and include only in-frame sequences with V and J called. Some clones fail to appear in such tables; in the studies checked, an unresolved V gene covers under half of the shortfall, and the cause of the remainder is unknown. The sample includes 2,500,000 or so clones, with roughly 93% observed a single time. 0.35% to 0.45% of the sample is held by the ten biggest clonotypes. The source material was naive CD4+ T cells from PBMCs. Reading the label with the study, this specimen's cell subset or site is: CD45RA+ positively selected. Source of these receptors: a man aged 18 to 30 in good health. Some clones in this sample may be carry-over from other donors' samples.

The J gene is TRBJ1-5, the V gene TRBV28; 7 bases fit TRBD1. The germline gives CDR1 MDHEN, CDR2 SYDVKM. The CDR3 extends over 15 amino acids. With 6 bases clipped from V and 2 bases from J, the junction kept 7 bases outside the gene matches. The CDR3 bases are TGTGCCAGCAGCCCAGACAGGGCCCGCAATCAGCCCCAGCATTTT. As protein: CASSPDRARNQPQHF.

This chain links TRBV5-1 with TRBJ2-3; 10 bases match TRBD2. CDR3 length: 17 amino acids. Germline CDR1 SGHRS, CDR2 YFSETQ. V shed 0 bases, J shed 2 bases, and the junction held 6 bases outside the gene matches. The CDR3 DNA reads TGCGCCAGCAGCTTGGGACTAGCGGGCGCTATCACAGATACGCAGTATTTT. It codes for CASSLGLAGAITDTQYF.

This clone appeared a single time. The chain has TRBV5-5 and TRBJ2-1; D possibly uses TRBD1 or TRBD2 (5 bases each). The CDR3 covers 15 residues. Germline V gene data show CDR1 as SGHKS and CDR2 as YYEKEE (reference sequence). V lost 3 bases to trimming and J lost 1 base, with 11 bases between them. CDR3 sequence (DNA): TGTGCCAGCAGCTCGGGGACGGGGTCCTACAATGAGCAGTTCTTC. Translation gives CASSSGTGSYNEQFF. Variable domain in full (rest from reference TRBV5-5 and TRBJ2-1): DAGVTQSPTHLIKTRGQQVTLRCSPISGHKSVSWYQQVLGQGPQFIFQYYEKEERGRGNFPDRFSARQFPNYSSELNVNALLLGDSALYLCASSSGTGSYNEQFFGPGTRLTVL.

The chain links TRBV27 to TRBJ1-4; tentative D call: TRBD1 (5 bases). The CDR3 has 16 amino acids. V lost 6 bases and J 0 bases, leaving 14 bases between the germline ends. Germline lookup yields CDR1 MNHEY and CDR2 SMNVEV (reference sequence). The chain's CDR3 is CASRIQATTTNEKLFF. CDR3 sequence (DNA): TGTGCCAGCAGGATACAGGCGACGACAACTAATGAAAAACTGTTTTTT.

The chain recombines TRBV19 with TRBJ1-5; D not certain. Germline V gives CDR1 LNHDA, CDR2 SQIVND (reference sequence). Deletions cut 6 bases from V and 5 bases from J, with 14 bases between. CDR3 length: 14 amino acids. This chain's CDR3 is CASSPLGGHQPQHF. CDR3 bases: TGTGCCAGTAGCCCACTCGGTGGACATCAGCCCCAGCATTTT.

The rearrangement uses TRBV5-1 and TRBJ1-2; possibly TRBD1 for D (5 bases). The germline V gene has CDR1 SGHRS and CDR2 YFSETQ. The CDR3 is 16 residues long. V gave up 0 bases and J gave up 7 bases, with 19 bases separating them. CDR3 protein: CASSLDARRGLGGYTF. The CDR3 DNA reads TGCGCCAGCAGCTTGGACGCCAGGAGGGGACTCGGTGGCTACACCTTC.

The rearrangement joins TRBV28 to TRBJ2-5; TRBD2 matches 12 bases. J was trimmed by 5 bases and V by 8 bases; bases with no gene match: 9. The CDR3 has 15 residues. In germline, CDR1 is MDHEN, CDR2 SYDVKM. The CDR3 is CASLALAGGAETQYF. The CDR3 DNA reads TGTGCCAGCCTTGCTCTAGCGGGAGGGGCGGAGACCCAGTACTTC. The entire variable domain, with the rest obtained from reference TRBV28 and TRBJ2-5, is as follows: DVKVTQSSRYLVKRTGEKVFLECVQDMDHENMFWYRQDPGLGLRLIYFSYDVKMKEKGDIPEGYSVSREKKERFSLILESASTNQTSMYLCASLALAGGAETQYFGPGTRLLVL.

For the CDR3, the DNA is TGTGCCAGCAGCCCCGAGGATGGGGTTGTGGGCGAGCAGTACTTC. Amino acids: CASSPEDGVVGEQYF. The rearrangement links TRBV4-2 to TRBJ2-7; D unclear. V lost 4 bases and J lost 6, with 19 bases in between. CDR1 is LGHNA and CDR2 is YNFKEQ in the germline V gene. The CDR3 extends over 15 amino acids.

V is TRBV4-2 and J is TRBJ2-7; D is perhaps TRBD1 (6 bases). CDR3 length: 19 amino acids. The V gene's germline CDR1 is LGHNA and CDR2 YNFKEQ. Trimming shortened V by 3 bases and J by 2 bases, and 26 bases separated the two germline ends. In DNA, the CDR3 is TGTGCCAGCAGCCACCGCAACACAGGGACGCGGTCACCCACCTACGAGCAGTACTTC. Its protein product is CASSHRNTGTRSPTYEQYF.

The V call is TRBV27, the J call TRBJ2-3; TRBD1 matches 9 bases. V lost 0 bases to trimming and J lost 7 bases; unmatched junction nucleotides: 5. Germline-derived CDR1 and CDR2 are MNHEY and SMNVEV (reference sequence). The length of the CDR3 is 15 residues. The CDR3 nucleotides read TGTGCCAGCAGTTTATCAGGGACAGGGCCGAATACGCAGTATTTT. Encoded protein: CASSLSGTGPNTQYF.

The chain combines TRBV19 with TRBJ1-4; tentatively, D is TRBD1 (5 bases). CDR1 is LNHDA, CDR2 SQIVND, per germline (reference sequence). Trimming stripped 5 bases from V and 10 bases from J, with 17 bases between. The CDR3 length is 14 residues. In DNA, the CDR3 is TGTGCCAGTAGTGGGACTGCGACCGGGCGAAAACTGTTTTTT. As protein: CASSGTATGRKLFF.

This chain links TRBV28 with TRBJ2-7; D uncertain. This CDR3 contains 15 residues. Germline V gene data show CDR1 as MDHEN and CDR2 as SYDVKM. V dropped 6 bases and J dropped 0 bases, with 15 bases sitting between them. This CDR3 reads CASSPLERDSYEQYF. The DNA for the CDR3 is TGTGCCAGCAGCCCCCTCGAAAGGGACTCCTACGAGCAGTACTTC.

The chain is built from TRBV6-5 and TRBJ2-2; 10 bases align to TRBD1. Germline-derived CDR1 and CDR2 are MNHEY and SVGAGI. Trimming took 5 bases from V and 5 from J; bases not matched to a gene: 5. The CDR3 length is 15 residues. The CDR3 spells CASSRRTGGTGELFF. The CDR3 nucleotides are TGTGCCAGCAGTCGCCGGACAGGGGGGACCGGGGAGCTGTTTTTT.

The chain uses TRBV27 and TRBJ2-2; 13 bases map to TRBD2. In germline, CDR1 is MNHEY, CDR2 SMNVEV (reference sequence). V was pared by 10 bases and J by 4 bases, with 15 bases of the junction left unmatched. The CDR3 sequence is 18 residues long. The CDR3 spells CATDRLAGGLWTTGELFF. CDR3 nucleotide sequence: TGTGCCACCGATAGACTAGCGGGAGGTCTCTGGACCACCGGGGAGCTGTTTTTT.

The gene calls are TRBV6-5 and TRBJ2-1; perhaps TRBD1 as D (5 bases). Germline V gives CDR1 MNHEY, CDR2 SVGAGI. Trimming took 2 bases from V and 1 from J, leaving 12 bases between them. The CDR3 has 16 amino acids. The DNA of the CDR3 is TGTGCCAGCAGTTACGTTGGGCAGGGATCCTACAATGAGCAGTTCTTC. It translates to CASSYVGQGSYNEQFF.

CDR3 in amino acids: CASSAGLAGGNTGELFF. DNA of the CDR3: TGCGCCAGCAGCGCTGGACTAGCGGGAGGGAACACCGGGGAGCTGTTTTTT. The chain combines TRBV5-1 with TRBJ2-2; 14 bases fit TRBD2. V trimming: 4 bases; J trimming: 1 base; junction bases outside the gene matches: 3. In germline, CDR1 is SGHRS, CDR2 YFSETQ. This CDR3 has 17 amino acids.

Here the CDR3 reads CASSLASGQGTGNTIYF. The DNA of the CDR3 is TGCGCCAGCAGCTTGGCCTCGGGACAGGGGACTGGAAACACCATATATTTT. The chain has TRBV5-1 and TRBJ1-3; 10 bases map to TRBD1. Per germline, CDR1 SGHRS and CDR2 YFSETQ. With 0 bases clipped from V and 2 bases from J, the junction kept 5 bases outside the gene matches. The CDR3 extends over 17 amino acids.

This clone was seen only once. V gene TRBV9 combines with J gene TRBJ2-1; D gene ambiguous. Trimming took 4 bases from V and 13 from J, leaving 15 bases between them. Per the germline V gene, CDR1 is SGDLS and CDR2 is YYNGEE. This CDR3 has 12 amino acids. CDR3 coding DNA: TGTGCCAGCAGCCCCACAGACTCTTTCCAGTTCTTC. This codes for CASSPTDSFQFF.

This rearrangement joins TRBV19 to TRBJ2-6; D gene unclear. With 5 bases removed from V and 0 bases from J, the gap between germline ends came to 5 bases. The CDR3 runs to 14 residues. CDR1 is LNHDA and CDR2 is SQIVND in the germline V gene (reference sequence). The CDR3 protein is CASSQRSGANVLTF. The CDR3 bases are TGTGCCAGTAGTCAACGCTCTGGGGCCAACGTCCTGACTTTC.

On this clone: A read error may account for a junction end that differs from germline. The genes are TRBV5-6 and TRBJ2-7; TRBD2 matches at 10 bases. The CDR3 contains 13 residues. Germline CDR1 is SGHDT and CDR2 is YYEEEE. The CDR3 bases are TGTGCCAGCAGCGCGGTTCCGGGACTAGCGTCTACCTTC. As protein: CASSAVPGLASTF.

The chain carries TRBV4-2 and TRBJ2-7; 7 nucleotides match TRBD1. This CDR3 has 16 amino acids. J was trimmed by 2 bases and V by 0 bases; bases with no gene match: 7. The germline V gene has CDR1 LGHNA and CDR2 YNFKEQ. CDR3 nucleotide sequence: TGTGCCAGCAGCCAAGAAGTGACAGGGACCACCTACGAGCAGTACTTC. Residues: CASSQEVTGTTYEQYF.

This clone was seen once. The chain employs TRBV6-6 and TRBJ2-1; D gene uncertain. V was clipped by 5 bases and J by 15 bases, with 23 bases between them. CDR1 is MNHNY and CDR2 is SVGAGI in the germline V gene (reference sequence). CDR3 size: 14 residues. This CDR3 is CASSQPPPGPTRFF. For the CDR3, the DNA is TGTGCCAGCAGTCAGCCGCCCCCAGGTCCCACCCGGTTCTTC.

This chain connects TRBV15 to TRBJ1-4, with D uncertain. The germline V and J ends were trimmed by 10 bases and 0 bases, with 9 bases remaining between them. Germline CDR1 LNHNV, CDR2 YYDKDF (reference sequence). This CDR3 contains 13 residues. CDR3: CASSRATNEKLFF. The CDR3 region has the DNA TGTGCCAGTTCGAGGGCAACTAATGAAAAACTGTTTTTT.

This chain links TRBV9 with TRBJ2-1; 8 positions agree with TRBD2. CDR1 and CDR2 from the germline V gene are SGDLS and YYNGEE. The CDR3 contains 16 residues. With 0 bases clipped from V and 2 bases from J, the junction kept 4 bases outside the gene matches. The CDR3 DNA reads TGTGCCAGCAGCGTAGGGTATAGCGGGGCCTACAATGAGCAGTTCTTC. Translated, it gives CASSVGYSGAYNEQFF.

This chain uses TRBV5-4 with TRBJ2-3; D remains ambiguous. Germline assignment: CDR1 SGHNT and CDR2 YYREEE (reference sequence). V lost 10 bases and J 0 bases, leaving 6 bases between the germline ends. The CDR3 is made up of 11 amino acids. The CDR3 spells CAFTSTDTQYF. In DNA form, the CDR3 reads TGTGCCTTTACTAGCACAGATACGCAGTATTTT.

V usage is TRBV27 and J usage is TRBJ2-2, with TRBD1 matching 7 bases. The CDR3 covers 16 residues. Trimming at V came to 6 bases and at J to 0 bases, leaving 7 bases not matched to a gene. CDR1 is MNHEY, CDR2 SMNVEV, per germline (reference sequence). CDR3: CASSYRGIANTGELFF. CDR3 sequence (DNA): TGTGCCAGCAGCTACAGGGGAATCGCGAACACCGGGGAGCTGTTTTTT.

The chain couples TRBV7-2 to TRBJ2-5, with D perhaps matching TRBD2 (7 bases). There are 16 residues in the CDR3. V dropped 5 bases and J dropped 2 bases, with 18 bases sitting between them. Germline V CDR1 and CDR2: SGHTA, FQGNSA. Here the CDR3 reads CASSNGGGGSQETQYF. In nucleotides, the CDR3 is TGTGCCAGCAGCAATGGAGGGGGGGGATCGCAAGAGACCCAGTACTTC.

The CDR3 loop reads CASSDTWRNYEQYF. The CDR3 region has the DNA TGTGCCAGCAGTGATACTTGGAGGAACTACGAGCAGTACTTC. This chain links TRBV2 with TRBJ2-7; D may be TRBD2 (5 bases). Germline V gene sequence: CDR1 SNHLY, CDR2 FYNNEI. The CDR3 is 14 residues long. Trimming pared 3 bases from V and 3 bases from J, leaving 12 bases between. Full variable domain (remainder filled in from reference TRBV2 and TRBJ2-7): EPEVTQTPSHQVTQMGQEVILRCVPISNHLYFYWYRQILGQKVEFLVSFYNNEISEKSEIFDDQFSVERPDGSNFTLKIRSTKLEDSAMYFCASSDTWRNYEQYFGPGTRLTVT.